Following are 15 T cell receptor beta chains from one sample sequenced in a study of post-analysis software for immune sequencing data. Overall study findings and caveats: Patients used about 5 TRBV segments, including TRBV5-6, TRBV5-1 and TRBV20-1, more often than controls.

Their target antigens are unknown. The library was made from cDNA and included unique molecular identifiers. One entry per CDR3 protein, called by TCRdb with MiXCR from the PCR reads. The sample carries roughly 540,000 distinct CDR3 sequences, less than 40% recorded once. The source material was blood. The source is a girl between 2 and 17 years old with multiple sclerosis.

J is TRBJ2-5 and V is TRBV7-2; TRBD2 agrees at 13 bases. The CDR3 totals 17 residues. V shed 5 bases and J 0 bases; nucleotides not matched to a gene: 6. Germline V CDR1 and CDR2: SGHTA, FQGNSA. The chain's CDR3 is CASSLGTSGVYQETQYF. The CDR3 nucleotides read TGTGCCAGCAGCCTCGGGACTAGCGGGGTTTACCAAGAGACCCAGTACTTC. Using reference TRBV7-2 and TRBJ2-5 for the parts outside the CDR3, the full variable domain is GAGVSQSPSNKVTEKGKDVELRCDPISGHTALYWYRQSLGQGLEFLIYFQGNSAPDKSGLPSDRFSAERTGGSVSTLTIQRTQQEDSAVYLCASSLGTSGVYQETQYFGPGTRLLVL.

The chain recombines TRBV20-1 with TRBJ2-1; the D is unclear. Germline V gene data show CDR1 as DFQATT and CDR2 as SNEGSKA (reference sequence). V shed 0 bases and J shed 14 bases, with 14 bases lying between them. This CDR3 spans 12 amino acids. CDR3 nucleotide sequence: TGCAGTGCTAGAGAAAATTCTCCCACGGAGTTCTTC. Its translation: CSARENSPTEFF.

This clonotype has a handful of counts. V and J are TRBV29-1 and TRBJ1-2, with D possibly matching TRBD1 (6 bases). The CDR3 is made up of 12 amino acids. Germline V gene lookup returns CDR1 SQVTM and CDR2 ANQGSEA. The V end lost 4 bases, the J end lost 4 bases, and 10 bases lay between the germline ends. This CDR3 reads CSVAQGFYGYTF. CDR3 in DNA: TGCAGCGTTGCACAGGGCTTCTATGGCTACACCTTC.

CDR3 bases: TGCGCCATCCAGACTCGGGACAGGAGCACCTCCTATGGCTACACCTTC. Its translation: CAIQTRDRSTSYGYTF. This chain joins TRBV10-2 and TRBJ1-2, with 8 bases that match TRBD1. This CDR3 is 16 amino acids long. With 10 bases clipped from V and 4 bases from J, the junction kept 17 bases outside the gene matches. The V gene's germline CDR1 is WSHSY and CDR2 SAAADI.

DNA for the CDR3: TGTGCCAGCAGCCAGGCTCGGGGGGGACAGGGGCTCAATCAGCCCCAGCATTTT. This sequence encodes CASSQARGGQGLNQPQHF. The rearrangement uses TRBV7-8 and TRBJ1-5; 10 bases are shared with TRBD1. The CDR3 runs to 18 residues. The germline V gene has CDR1 SGHVS and CDR2 FQNEAQ. Unmatched junction bases numbered 13, after V lost 5 bases and J lost 3 bases.

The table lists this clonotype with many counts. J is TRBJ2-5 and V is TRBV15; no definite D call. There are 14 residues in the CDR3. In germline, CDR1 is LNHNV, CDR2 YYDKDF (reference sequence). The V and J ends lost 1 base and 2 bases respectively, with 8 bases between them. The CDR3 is CATSRVRRQETQYF. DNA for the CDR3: TGTGCCACCAGCAGAGTTCGGAGACAAGAGACCCAGTACTTC.

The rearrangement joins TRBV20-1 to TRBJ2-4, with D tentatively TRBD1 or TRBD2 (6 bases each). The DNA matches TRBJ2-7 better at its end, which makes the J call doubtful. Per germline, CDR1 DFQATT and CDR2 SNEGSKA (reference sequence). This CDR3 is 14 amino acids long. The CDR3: CSASFGGPTHEQYF. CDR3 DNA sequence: TGCAGTGCTAGCTTCGGGGGCCCCACCCACGAGCAGTACTTC.

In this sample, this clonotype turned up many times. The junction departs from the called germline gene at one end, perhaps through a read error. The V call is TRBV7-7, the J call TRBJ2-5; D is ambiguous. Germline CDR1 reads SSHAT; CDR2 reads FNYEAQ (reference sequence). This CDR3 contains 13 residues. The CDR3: CASSPVGQETQYF. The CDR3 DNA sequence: TGTGCTAGCAGCCCCGTCGGACAAGAGACCCAGTACTTC.

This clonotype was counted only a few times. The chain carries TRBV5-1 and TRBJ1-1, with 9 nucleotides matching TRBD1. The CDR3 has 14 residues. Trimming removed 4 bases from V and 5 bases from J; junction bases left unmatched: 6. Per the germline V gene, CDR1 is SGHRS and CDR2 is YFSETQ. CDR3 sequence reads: CASSHGQGLTEAFF. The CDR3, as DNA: TGCGCCAGCAGCCATGGACAGGGGTTAACTGAAGCTTTCTTT.

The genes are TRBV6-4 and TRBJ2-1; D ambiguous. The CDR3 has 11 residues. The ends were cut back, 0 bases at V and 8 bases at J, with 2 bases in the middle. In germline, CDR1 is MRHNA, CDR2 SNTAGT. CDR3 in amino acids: CASSDSDEQFF. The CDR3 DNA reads TGTGCCAGCAGTGACTCGGATGAGCAGTTCTTC.

CDR3 protein: CSADPGRTNTEAFF. The CDR3, as DNA: TGCAGTGCTGACCCAGGACGGACGAACACTGAAGCTTTCTTT. The chain joins TRBV20-1 to TRBJ1-1; D unresolved. This CDR3 region has 14 residues. CDR1 and CDR2 from the germline V gene are DFQATT and SNEGSKA (reference sequence). V lost 5 bases, J lost 1 base, and 14 bases lay in between.

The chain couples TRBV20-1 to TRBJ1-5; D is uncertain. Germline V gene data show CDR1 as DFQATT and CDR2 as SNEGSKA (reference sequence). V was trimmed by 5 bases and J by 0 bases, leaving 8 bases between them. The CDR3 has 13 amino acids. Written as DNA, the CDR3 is TGCAGTGCTCGGGCAGATAGCAATCAGCCCCAGCATTTT. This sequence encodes CSARADSNQPQHF.

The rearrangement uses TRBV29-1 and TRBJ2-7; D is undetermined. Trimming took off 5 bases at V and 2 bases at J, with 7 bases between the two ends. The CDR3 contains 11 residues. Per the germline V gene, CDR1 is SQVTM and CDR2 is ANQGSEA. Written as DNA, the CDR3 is TGCAGCGTTAAGGTGGCCTACGAGCAGTACTTC. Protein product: CSVKVAYEQYF.

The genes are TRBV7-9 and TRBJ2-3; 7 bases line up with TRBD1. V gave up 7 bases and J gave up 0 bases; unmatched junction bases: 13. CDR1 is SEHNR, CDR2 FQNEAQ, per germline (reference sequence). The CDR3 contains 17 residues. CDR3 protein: CASKSSPRGRSTDTQYF. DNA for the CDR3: TGTGCCAGCAAATCAAGCCCCAGGGGGAGAAGCACAGATACGCAGTATTTT.

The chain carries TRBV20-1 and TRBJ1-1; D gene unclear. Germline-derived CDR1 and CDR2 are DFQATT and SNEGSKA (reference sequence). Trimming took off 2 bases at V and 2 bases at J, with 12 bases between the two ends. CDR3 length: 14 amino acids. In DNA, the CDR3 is TGCAGTGCTAGATTGTGGGATTTAAACACTGAAGCTTTCTTT. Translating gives CSARLWDLNTEAFF.